The TCR beta chain described here comes from a study of OX40 agonist ivuxolimab in advanced cancers. Assay: immunoSEQ multiplex PCR; the TCRdb copy retains only in-frame clones and omits some. The data contain around 78,000 clones, 85% to 90% of them singletons. In regard to this clone: The antigen is unknown.

General study findings and limits: Several nonresponders also turned out to have low normalized T-cell clonal expansion. Clones of CD4+ and CD8+ blood T cells grew by week 6 at doses of 0.1 to 3.0 mg/kg. Relative to CD4+ cells, CD8+ T cells on average had more expanded clones.

Sequences were derived from CD4+ or CD8+ T cells sorted from blood, sampled in a trial of the OX40 agonist ivuxolimab. The receptor was isolated from an adult with an advanced solid tumor such as melanoma, head and neck, liver or kidney cancer.

The CDR3 DNA reads as TGTGCCAGCAGTTACTCCCCCCAGAACTATGGCTACACCTTC. Encoded protein: CASSYSPQNYGYTF. The V gene is TRBV6-5, the J gene TRBJ1-2; D is ambiguous. This CDR3 has 14 residues. Germline V gene lookup returns CDR1 MNHEY and CDR2 SVGAGI. V was cut by 0 bases and J by 2 bases, with 7 bases left in between.